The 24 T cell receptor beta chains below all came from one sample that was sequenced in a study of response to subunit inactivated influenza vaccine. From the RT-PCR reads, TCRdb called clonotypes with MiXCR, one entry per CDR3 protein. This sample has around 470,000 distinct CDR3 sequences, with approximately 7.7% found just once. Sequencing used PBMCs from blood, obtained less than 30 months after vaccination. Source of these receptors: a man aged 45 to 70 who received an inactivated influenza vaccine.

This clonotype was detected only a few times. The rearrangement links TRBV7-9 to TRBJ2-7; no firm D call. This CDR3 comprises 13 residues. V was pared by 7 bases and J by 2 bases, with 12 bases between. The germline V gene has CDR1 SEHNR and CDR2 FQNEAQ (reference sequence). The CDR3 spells CASNRHGTYEQYF. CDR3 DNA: TGTGCCAGCAACCGACACGGAACCTACGAGCAGTACTTC.

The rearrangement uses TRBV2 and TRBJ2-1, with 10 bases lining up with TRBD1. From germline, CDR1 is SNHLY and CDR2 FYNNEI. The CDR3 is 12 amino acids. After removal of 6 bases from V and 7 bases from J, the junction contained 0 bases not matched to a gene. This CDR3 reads CASRDRGNEQFF. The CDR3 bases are TGTGCCAGCAGGGACAGGGGGAATGAGCAGTTCTTC.

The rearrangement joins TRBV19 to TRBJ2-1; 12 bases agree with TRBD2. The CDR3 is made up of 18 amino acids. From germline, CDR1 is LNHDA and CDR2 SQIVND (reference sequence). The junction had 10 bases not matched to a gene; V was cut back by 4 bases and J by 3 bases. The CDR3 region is CASSTGSSGGVRYNEQFF. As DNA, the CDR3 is TGTGCCAGTAGTACAGGGTCTAGCGGGGGGGTGCGCTACAATGAGCAGTTCTTC.

CDR3 sequence (DNA): TGTGCCAGCAGCCCTCCATCGGGACTAGCGGGACCGGGAGATACGCAGTATTTT. This gives the protein CASSPPSGLAGPGDTQYF. The chain joins TRBV7-8 to TRBJ2-3, with TRBD2 matching 13 bases. J was trimmed by 5 bases and V by 5 bases; bases with no gene match: 13. Germline CDR1 SGHVS, CDR2 FQNEAQ. The CDR3 sequence is 18 residues long. The whole variable domain, remainder taken from reference TRBV7-8 and TRBJ2-3, is GAGVSQSPRYKVAKRGQDVALRCDPISGHVSLFWYQQALGQGPEFLTYFQNEAQLDKSGLPSDRFFAERPEGSVSTLKIQRTQQEDSAVYLCASSPPSGLAGPGDTQYFGPGTRLTVL.

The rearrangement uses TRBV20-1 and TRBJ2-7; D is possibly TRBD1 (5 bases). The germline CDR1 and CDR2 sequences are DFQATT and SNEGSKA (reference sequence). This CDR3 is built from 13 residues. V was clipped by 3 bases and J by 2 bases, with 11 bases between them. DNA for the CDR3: TGCAGTGCTAGTGGGGCGGCCACCTACGAGCAGTACTTC. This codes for CSASGAATYEQYF.

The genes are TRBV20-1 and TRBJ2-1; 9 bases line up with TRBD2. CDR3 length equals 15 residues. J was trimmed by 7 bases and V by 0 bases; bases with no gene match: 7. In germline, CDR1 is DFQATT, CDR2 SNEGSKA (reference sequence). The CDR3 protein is CSARDRGRAGNEQFF. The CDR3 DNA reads TGCAGTGCTAGAGATCGCGGGAGGGCCGGAAATGAGCAGTTCTTC.

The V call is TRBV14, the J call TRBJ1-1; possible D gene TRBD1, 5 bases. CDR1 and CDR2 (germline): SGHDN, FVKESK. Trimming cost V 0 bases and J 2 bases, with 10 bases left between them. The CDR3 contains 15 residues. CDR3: CASSQDRAFNTEAFF. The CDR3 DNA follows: TGTGCCAGCAGCCAAGACAGGGCCTTTAACACTGAAGCTTTCTTT.

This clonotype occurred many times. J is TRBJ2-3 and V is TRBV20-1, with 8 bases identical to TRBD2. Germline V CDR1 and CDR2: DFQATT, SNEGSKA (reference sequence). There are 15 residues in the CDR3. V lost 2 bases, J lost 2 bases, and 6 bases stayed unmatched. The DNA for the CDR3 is TGCAGTGCTAGATCACTAGCGGAAATCACAGATACGCAGTATTTT. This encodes CSARSLAEITDTQYF.

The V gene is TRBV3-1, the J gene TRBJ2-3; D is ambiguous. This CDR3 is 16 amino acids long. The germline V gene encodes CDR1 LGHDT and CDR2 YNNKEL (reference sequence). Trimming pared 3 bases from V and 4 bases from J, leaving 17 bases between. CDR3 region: CASSQEFLWVADTQYF. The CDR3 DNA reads TGTGCCAGCAGCCAGGAATTTCTATGGGTGGCAGATACGCAGTATTTT.

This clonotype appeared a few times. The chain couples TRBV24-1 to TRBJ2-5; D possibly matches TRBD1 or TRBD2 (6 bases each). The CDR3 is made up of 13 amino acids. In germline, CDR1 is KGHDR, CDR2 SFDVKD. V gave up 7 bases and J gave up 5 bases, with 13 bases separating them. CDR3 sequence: CATRGGSLETQYF. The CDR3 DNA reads TGTGCCACCAGAGGGGGGTCGCTGGAGACCCAGTACTTC.

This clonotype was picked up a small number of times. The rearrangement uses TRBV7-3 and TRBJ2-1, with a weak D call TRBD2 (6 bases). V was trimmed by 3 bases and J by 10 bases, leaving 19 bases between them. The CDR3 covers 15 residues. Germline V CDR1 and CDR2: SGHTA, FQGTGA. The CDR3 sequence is CASSLGSGSGGEQFF. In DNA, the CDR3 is TGTGCCAGCAGCTTGGGTAGCGGTTCAGGTGGGGAGCAGTTCTTC.

As DNA, the CDR3 is TGTGCCAGCAGTGGCGGGAGCGGGAGGGGGAATGAGCAGTTCTTC. Translation: CASSGGSGRGNEQFF. The chain uses TRBV2 and TRBJ2-1; 10 bases are shared with TRBD2. The CDR3 is 15 residues long. Germline V CDR1 and CDR2: SNHLY, FYNNEI. V shed 4 bases and J 7 bases; nucleotides not matched to a gene: 7.

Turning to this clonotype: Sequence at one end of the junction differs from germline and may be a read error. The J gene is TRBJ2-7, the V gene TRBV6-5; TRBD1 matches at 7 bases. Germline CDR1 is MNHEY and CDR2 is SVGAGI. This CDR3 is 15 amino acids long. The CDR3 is CASSDSDRVGGEQYF. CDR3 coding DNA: TGTGCCAGCAGTGACTCCGACAGGGTAGGAGGCGAGCAGTACTTC.

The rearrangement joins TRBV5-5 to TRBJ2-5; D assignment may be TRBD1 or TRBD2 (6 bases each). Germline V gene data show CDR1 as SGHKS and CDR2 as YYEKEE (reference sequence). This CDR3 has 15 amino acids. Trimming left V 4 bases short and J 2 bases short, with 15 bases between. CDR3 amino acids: CASSGGQGIQETQYF. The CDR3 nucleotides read TGTGCCAGCAGCGGGGGGCAGGGGATACAAGAGACCCAGTACTTC.

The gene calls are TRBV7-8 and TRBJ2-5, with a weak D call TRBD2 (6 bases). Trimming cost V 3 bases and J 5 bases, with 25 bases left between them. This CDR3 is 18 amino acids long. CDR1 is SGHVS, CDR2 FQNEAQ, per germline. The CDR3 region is CASSFAGLVTVTSETQYF. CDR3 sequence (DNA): TGTGCCAGCAGCTTCGCGGGGCTGGTGACCGTAACCTCGGAGACCCAGTACTTC.

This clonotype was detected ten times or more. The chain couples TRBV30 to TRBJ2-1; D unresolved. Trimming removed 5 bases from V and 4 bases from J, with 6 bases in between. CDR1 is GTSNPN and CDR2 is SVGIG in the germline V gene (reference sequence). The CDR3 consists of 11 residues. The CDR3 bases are TGTGCCTGGGAGAGTTACAATGAGCAGTTCTTC. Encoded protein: CAWESYNEQFF.

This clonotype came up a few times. The CDR3 DNA reads as TGTGCCAGTAGTATTGTGGCAGCAAGAGAGACCCAGTACTTC. It encodes CASSIVAARETQYF. This chain links TRBV19 with TRBJ2-5; D is undetermined. The length of the CDR3 is 14 residues. The germline V gene has CDR1 LNHDA and CDR2 SQIVND (reference sequence). Trimming removed 3 bases from V and 4 bases from J, with 12 bases in between.

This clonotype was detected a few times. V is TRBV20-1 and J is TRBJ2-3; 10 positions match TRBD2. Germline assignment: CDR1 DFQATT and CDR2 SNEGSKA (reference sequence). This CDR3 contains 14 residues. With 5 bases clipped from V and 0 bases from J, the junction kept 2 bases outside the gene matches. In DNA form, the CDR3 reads TGCAGTGCTGAACTAGCGGGGAGCACAGATACGCAGTATTTT. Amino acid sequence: CSAELAGSTDTQYF.

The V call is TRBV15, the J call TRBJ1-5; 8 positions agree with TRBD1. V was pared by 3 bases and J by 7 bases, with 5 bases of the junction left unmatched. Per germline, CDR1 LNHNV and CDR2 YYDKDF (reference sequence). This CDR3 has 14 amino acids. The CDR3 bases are TGTGCCACCAGCAGGATGGACAGGGAACAGCCCCAGCATTTT. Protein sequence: CATSRMDREQPQHF.

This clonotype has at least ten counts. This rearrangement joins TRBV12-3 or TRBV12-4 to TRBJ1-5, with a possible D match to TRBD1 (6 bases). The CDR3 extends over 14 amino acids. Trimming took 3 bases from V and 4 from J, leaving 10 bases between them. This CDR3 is CASSFKGGNQPQHF. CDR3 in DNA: TGTGCCAGCAGTTTCAAAGGGGGAAATCAGCCCCAGCATTTT.

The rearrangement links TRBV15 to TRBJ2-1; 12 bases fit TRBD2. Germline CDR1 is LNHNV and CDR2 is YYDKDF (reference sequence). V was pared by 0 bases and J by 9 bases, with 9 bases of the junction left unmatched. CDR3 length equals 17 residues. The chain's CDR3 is CATSRETSGSGLGEQFF. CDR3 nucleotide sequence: TGTGCCACCAGCAGAGAGACTAGCGGGAGTGGCTTAGGTGAGCAGTTCTTC.

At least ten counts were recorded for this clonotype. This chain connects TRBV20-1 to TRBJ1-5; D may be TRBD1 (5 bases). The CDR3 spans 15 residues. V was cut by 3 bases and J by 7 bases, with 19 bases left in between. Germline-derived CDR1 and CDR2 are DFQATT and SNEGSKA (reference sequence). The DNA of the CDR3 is TGCAGTGCTAGGGTAGGGGCAGCCCTAAGGCAGCCCCAGCATTTT. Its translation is CSARVGAALRQPQHF.

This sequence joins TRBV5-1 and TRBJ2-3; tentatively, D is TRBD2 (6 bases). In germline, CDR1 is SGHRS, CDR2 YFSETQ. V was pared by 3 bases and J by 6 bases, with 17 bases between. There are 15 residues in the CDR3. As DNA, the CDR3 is TGCGCCAGCAGCTCCCGGGGGACTGGTCGGGATACGCAGTATTTT. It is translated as CASSSRGTGRDTQYF.

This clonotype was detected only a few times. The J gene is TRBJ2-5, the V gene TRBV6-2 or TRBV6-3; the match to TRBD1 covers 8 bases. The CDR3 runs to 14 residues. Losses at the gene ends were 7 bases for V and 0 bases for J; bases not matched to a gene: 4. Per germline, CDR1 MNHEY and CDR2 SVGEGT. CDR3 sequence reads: CASTEDRDQETQYF. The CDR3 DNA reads TGTGCCAGCACCGAGGACAGGGACCAAGAGACCCAGTACTTC.